The clone carrying this T cell receptor beta chain was counted a single time. Its specificity is unknown. Per germline, CDR1 SQVTM and CDR2 ANQGSEA. This CDR3 has 17 amino acids. The V end was cut by 5 bases, the J end by 0 bases, with 22 bases between. The data are from a study of CD8 T cells in Susac syndrome. Study results and limitations: The authors acknowledged that the study's TCR sequencing and HLA analysis involved relatively few individuals.

With random hexamers, reverse transcription was performed on about 0.5 to 1 ug of RNA. Amplification of TCR beta CDR3 spanned 54 Vbeta and 13 Jbeta via immunoSEQ multiplex PCR. TCRdb re-analysed the immunoSEQ multiplex PCR reads in MiXCR, keeping a single row per CDR3 protein. The table shows some 100,000 distinct CDR3 sequences, with 85% to 95% occurring only once. Negative magnetic isolation gave CD8+ and CD4+ cells; FACS enriched CD8+ TEMRA. This TCR was sampled from a human donor in good health. The chain employs TRBV29-1 and TRBJ1-1, with a possible D match to TRBD1 (6 bases). Input material: CD8+ T cells from PBMCs. CDR3 coding DNA: TGCAGCGTTCTCTCCGGCCCCCGGACAGCCTTGAACACTGAAGCTTTCTTT. As protein: CSVLSGPRTALNTEAFF.